The 14 T cell receptor beta chains given below trace back to one sample, sequenced in a study of shared clonotypes between healthy human individuals. Here immunoSEQ multiplex PCR was the method, and the copy in TCRdb shows in-frame clones only, minus some. This sample has about 2.3 million clones, with more than 80% found just once. Specimen: naive CD4+ T cells from PBMCs. Subset: CD45RA+ positively selected. The receptors were sampled from a man younger than 35 in good health. Some clones in this sample may be carry-over from other donors' samples.

This clone was recorded only once. This chain uses TRBV19 with TRBJ1-5; 7 positions match TRBD1. The CDR3 runs to 14 residues. Per germline, CDR1 LNHDA and CDR2 SQIVND (reference sequence). V lost 10 bases, J lost 6 bases, and 12 bases stayed unmatched. The CDR3 bases are TGTGCCACCAAAACAGGGGAAGTAGGTCAGCCCCAGCATTTT. It encodes CATKTGEVGQPQHF.

Note on this clone: Within the sample, other DNA sequences also encode this same CDR3. This chain connects TRBV27 to TRBJ1-2; D not resolved. CDR3 length: 13 amino acids. Trimming left V 6 bases short and J 4 bases short, with 12 bases between. Germline values: CDR1 MNHEY, CDR2 SMNVEV (reference sequence). The DNA of the CDR3 is TGTGCCAGCAGCCTGGCCGGCGGCTATGGCTACACCTTC. Its translation is CASSLAGGYGYTF.

To note about this clone: In the same sample, other DNA sequences code for this CDR3. The gene calls are TRBV5-1 and TRBJ2-7; 8 nucleotides match TRBD1. The V gene end was trimmed by 4 bases and the J gene end by 3 bases; junction bases not matched to a gene: 3. The length of the CDR3 is 13 residues. Germline V CDR1 and CDR2: SGHRS, YFSETQ. DNA for the CDR3: TGCGCCAGCAGCCCACAGGGGGACTACGAGCAGTACTTC. Translating gives CASSPQGDYEQYF.

This chain connects TRBV25-1 to TRBJ2-4, with 8 bases lining up with TRBD1. Per the germline V gene, CDR1 is MGHDK and CDR2 is SYGVNS. This CDR3 has 14 residues. The ends lost 9 bases at V and 4 bases at J; junction bases unmatched: 8. CDR3 nucleotides: TGTGCCAGAAACGGACAGGGAGGAAAAAACATTCAGTACTTC. Amino acid sequence: CARNGQGGKNIQYF.

The genes are TRBV7-8 and TRBJ2-6; 9 positions match TRBD2. Germline V gene lookup returns CDR1 SGHVS and CDR2 FQNEAQ. The CDR3 runs to 16 residues. CDR3 coding DNA: TGTGCGACGCGGCGGGAGGGCCTCCCTGGGGCCAACGTCCTGACTTTC. Amino acid sequence: CATRREGLPGANVLTF.

V usage is TRBV7-6 and J usage is TRBJ1-1; tentative D call: TRBD1 (5 bases). The V gene's germline CDR1 is SGHVS and CDR2 FNYEAQ. The CDR3 has 13 amino acids. V shed 5 bases and J shed 0 bases, with 7 bases lying between them. The CDR3 region is CASSRQMNTEAFF. The CDR3 nucleotides read TGTGCCAGCAGCCGACAGATGAACACTGAAGCTTTCTTT.

The chain carries TRBV6-6 and TRBJ2-7; no reliable D call. V lost 7 bases and J 0 bases, leaving 10 bases between the germline ends. Per the germline V gene, CDR1 is MNHNY and CDR2 is SVGAGI (reference sequence). This CDR3 spans 13 amino acids. CDR3 amino acids: CASTLKNSYEQYF. For the CDR3, the DNA is TGTGCCAGCACCCTAAAAAACTCCTACGAGCAGTACTTC.

J is TRBJ1-2 and V is TRBV6-1; D remains unclear. The CDR3 contains 14 residues. Between the trimmed V and J ends, which lost 6 bases and 2 bases, there was a span of 13 bases. Germline lookup yields CDR1 MNHNS and CDR2 SASEGT. The CDR3, as DNA: TGTGCCAGCAGCGAACGGGCAGTGAACTATGGCTACACCTTC. This sequence encodes CASSERAVNYGYTF.

V gene TRBV19 combines with J gene TRBJ1-5; tentative D call: TRBD1 (5 bases). V dropped 11 bases and J dropped 5 bases, with 16 bases sitting between them. Germline V gives CDR1 LNHDA, CDR2 SQIVND (reference sequence). The CDR3 totals 13 residues. The CDR3 bases are TGTGCCTCTCAACGGGGGGGGGATCAGCCCCAGCATTTT. Its protein product is CASQRGGDQPQHF.

The rearrangement uses TRBV29-1 and TRBJ2-7, with D perhaps TRBD1 or TRBD2 (5 bases each). CDR3 length: 16 amino acids. V lost 5 bases and J 6 bases, leaving 26 bases between the germline ends. Germline values: CDR1 SQVTM, CDR2 ANQGSEA. This chain's CDR3 is CSVRGSGTYFFSEQYF. For the CDR3, the DNA is TGCAGCGTTCGCGGTTCCGGGACGTACTTCTTCTCCGAGCAGTACTTC.

J is TRBJ2-3 and V is TRBV5-1; no clear D. Trimming stripped 1 base from V and 2 bases from J, with 14 bases between. The CDR3 length is 16 residues. Germline V gene sequence: CDR1 SGHRS, CDR2 YFSETQ. The CDR3 reads CASSLIAGDHTDTQYF. As DNA, the CDR3 is TGCGCCAGCAGCTTGATAGCCGGAGACCACACAGATACGCAGTATTTT.

V and J are TRBV2 and TRBJ1-2; possible D gene TRBD1, 5 bases. The CDR3 has 13 residues. Germline V gene sequence: CDR1 SNHLY, CDR2 FYNNEI. V gave up 11 bases and J gave up 0 bases, with 13 bases separating them. CDR3 sequence: CAGYRQTNYGYTF. Here the CDR3 DNA reads TGTGCCGGCTATAGACAGACTAACTATGGCTACACCTTC.

The chain is built from TRBV28 and TRBJ2-3; TRBD1 agrees at 10 bases. Germline V gives CDR1 MDHEN, CDR2 SYDVKM. The CDR3 covers 18 residues. With V trimmed by 6 bases and J by 1 base, 13 bases remained unmatched. The CDR3 DNA follows: TGTGCCAGCAGCTCCCCCACGGGGGACAGGGGCGGCACAGATACGCAGTATTTT. The encoded protein is CASSSPTGDRGGTDTQYF.

This clone was detected only a few times. The chain links TRBV6-4 to TRBJ1-5, with D hard to call. CDR1 MRHNA and CDR2 SNTAGT come from the germline V gene. Trimming removed 4 bases from V and 2 bases from J, with 6 bases in between. The CDR3 contains 13 residues. CDR3 loop: CASSATRNQPQHF. The CDR3 nucleotides are TGTGCCAGCAGTGCTACACGCAATCAGCCCCAGCATTTT.